This T cell receptor beta chain came from a study of cytomegalovirus exposure and HLA in healthy donors. General study findings and limits: The Asian-associated ancestry cluster reportedly had fewer N-insertions than the roughly 670-donor mean in a later analysis. For TCR beta chains, V- and J-gene trimming was later linked to a missense DCLRE1C variant. It was likely that a cluster of highly shared sequence variants was a sequencing artifact.

13 Jbeta primers and 60 Vbeta primers were used for the PCR. Generated by immunoSEQ multiplex PCR, the TCRdb table keeps only in-frame clones and is missing some. The repertoire holds about 140,000 clones, with around 9.6% as singletons. This clone was seen a few times. The antigen remains undetermined. This is likely a read error, given that the CDR3 carries no conserved phenylalanine or tryptophan at its end. The DNA is left out, because the CDR3 cannot be placed on it with certainty; the CDR3 is given as TCRdb lists it. The sample comprised PBMCs. This sequence originates from a male donor in good health and CMV-seronegative.

The CDR3 is CAISAGQGAPPFFA. The chain employs TRBV10-3 and TRBJ1-6; whether TRBD1, the table's D call, matches the DNA was not checked. The germline V gene encodes CDR1 ENHRY and CDR2 SYGVKD. Ends included, the CDR3 has 14 residues.